The next 21 T cell receptor beta chains were all read from a single sample in a study of cytomegalovirus exposure and HLA in healthy donors (TCRdb year 2017). Library generation was performed with the immunoSEQ multiplex PCR assay. For the multiplex PCR, a mixture combining 60 forward primers for TCR Vbeta segments and 13 reverse primers for TCR Jbeta segments was used. The table was pulled from immuneACCESS by TCRdb, which kept in-frame rearrangements only. Such tables lose some clones; where checked, under half of the loss comes from unresolved V genes, and the rest has no known cause. Across this sample there are some 120,000 clones, with about four fifths seen only once. The biggest ten clones account for about 3.8% of the sample. Sequencing used PBMCs. The receptor source for this set is a woman aged 25 to 39 in good health and CMV-seronegative.

The V gene is TRBV19, the J gene TRBJ2-6; 10 nucleotides align to TRBD1. V trimming: 5 bases; J trimming: 3 bases; junction bases outside the gene matches: 7. The CDR3 loop spans 17 amino acids. CDR1 and CDR2 from the germline V gene are LNHDA and SQIVND (reference sequence). In DNA form, the CDR3 reads TGTGCCAGTAGTTCTAAGACAGGGGGCCTTGGGGCCAACGTCCTGACTTTC. This sequence encodes CASSSKTGGLGANVLTF.

The chain has TRBV5-1 and TRBJ2-1; 10 bases are a match to TRBD2. The CDR3 is made up of 18 amino acids. The germline V gene encodes CDR1 SGHRS and CDR2 YFSETQ. J gave up 2 bases and V 0 bases, and 8 bases lay outside the gene matches. The DNA for the CDR3 is TGCGCCAGCAGCTTGGAGTCTAGCGGGAGTCGAACCTACAATGAGCAGTTCTTC. Encoded protein: CASSLESSGSRTYNEQFF.

The chain carries TRBV5-8 and TRBJ2-5; 7 bases map to TRBD1. The CDR3 runs 18 residues. Germline V CDR1 and CDR2: SGHTS, YDEGEE. The V gene end was trimmed by 0 bases and the J gene end by 0 bases; junction bases not matched to a gene: 11. CDR3 nucleotide sequence: TGTGCCAGCAGCTTGGTGTATGGGACAGCCTCCAACCAAGAGACCCAGTACTTC. This gives the protein CASSLVYGTASNQETQYF.

This chain links TRBV9 with TRBJ2-7; 10 bases are a match to TRBD1. The CDR3 has 15 amino acids. The junction had 4 bases not matched to a gene; V was cut back by 0 bases and J by 4 bases. CDR1 is SGDLS, CDR2 YYNGEE, per germline. The CDR3 here is CASSVGTGGGYEQYF. The CDR3 DNA follows: TGTGCCAGCAGCGTAGGGACAGGGGGAGGGTACGAGCAGTACTTC.

The chain carries TRBV14 and TRBJ2-3; 9 nucleotides agree with TRBD1. The junction had 8 bases not matched to a gene; V was cut back by 4 bases and J by 3 bases. Germline-derived CDR1 and CDR2 are SGHDN and FVKESK. CDR3 size: 16 residues. DNA for the CDR3: TGTGCCAGCAGCCGAAGGACAGGGGCAGGTACAGATACGCAGTATTTT. It codes for CASSRRTGAGTDTQYF.

This clone has only one observation. The rearrangement links TRBV25-1 to TRBJ2-2; 9 bases are a match to TRBD1. The CDR3 is 17 residues long. V was pared by 2 bases and J by 4 bases, with 8 bases of the junction left unmatched. Germline V gene lookup returns CDR1 MGHDK and CDR2 SYGVNS. For the CDR3, the DNA is TGTGCCAGCAGTGAACCTCCGGGACAGGGAAGCACCGGGGAGCTGTTTTTT. Translated: CASSEPPGQGSTGELFF.

This clone was seen only a few times. V usage is TRBV2 and J usage is TRBJ1-1; D is perhaps TRBD1 (5 bases). The CDR3 is 12 amino acids. The V gene's germline CDR1 is SNHLY and CDR2 FYNNEI. The V gene lost 6 bases and the J gene lost 8 bases, with 13 bases spanning the gap. The CDR3 loop reads CASSSGFPEAFF. The DNA of the CDR3 is TGTGCCAGCAGCTCAGGGTTCCCCGAAGCTTTCTTT.

This rearrangement joins TRBV27 to TRBJ2-2; the match to TRBD1 covers 9 bases. This CDR3 has 17 residues. V shed 5 bases, J shed 5 bases, and the junction held 12 bases outside the gene matches. CDR1 is MNHEY and CDR2 is SMNVEV in the germline V gene (reference sequence). The CDR3 loop reads CASSVLTGQGSTGELFF. The CDR3 DNA reads as TGTGCCAGCAGTGTACTTACCGGACAGGGGTCTACCGGGGAGCTGTTTTTT.

The table lists this clone with a count of one. This chain connects TRBV7-9 to TRBJ2-5, with a possible D match to TRBD2 (6 bases). From germline, CDR1 is SEHNR and CDR2 FQNEAQ (reference sequence). This CDR3 has 14 amino acids. Trimming took off 5 bases at V and 4 bases at J, with 14 bases between the two ends. This chain's CDR3 is CASSRRGAGETQYF. The CDR3 DNA is TGTGCCAGCAGCCGACGCGGGGCGGGAGAGACCCAGTACTTC.

V is TRBV10-1 and J is TRBJ1-1; a weak D match, TRBD1 (5 bases). CDR1 WNHNN and CDR2 SYGVQD come from the germline V gene (reference sequence). Trimming removed 4 bases at V and 4 bases at J, with 16 bases between. CDR3 length equals 15 residues. For the CDR3, the DNA is TGCGCCAGCAGTGCTGGGGGGTCCGGAAGCACTGAAGCTTTCTTT. Its protein product is CASSAGGSGSTEAFF.

The chain is built from TRBV18 and TRBJ1-1, with D maybe TRBD1 (5 bases). The CDR3 covers 16 residues. V gave up 6 bases and J gave up 0 bases, with 17 bases separating them. Germline lookup yields CDR1 KGHSH and CDR2 LQKENI. The DNA for the CDR3 is TGTGCCAGCTCCCCAACAGGAGAAAACTTGAACACTGAAGCTTTCTTT. Amino acid sequence: CASSPTGENLNTEAFF.

This clone has just one count. The chain combines TRBV10-3 with TRBJ2-7, with D perhaps TRBD1 (6 bases). The V gene's germline CDR1 is ENHRY and CDR2 SYGVKD. The germline V and J ends were trimmed by 0 bases and 2 bases, with 8 bases remaining between them. The CDR3 totals 14 residues. This CDR3 reads CAISESAGAYEQYF. The CDR3 DNA follows: TGTGCCATCAGTGAGTCCGCAGGGGCCTACGAGCAGTACTTC.

The chain employs TRBV13 and TRBJ1-3; possibly TRBD1 for D (6 bases). This CDR3 region has 19 residues. Trimming cost V 0 bases and J 5 bases, with 23 bases left between them. From germline, CDR1 is PRHDT and CDR2 FYEKMQ (reference sequence). DNA for the CDR3: TGTGCCAGCAGCTTAGGGGGGGGGCCCCGCGTCGGGACCCGAAACACCATATATTTT. Its protein is CASSLGGGPRVGTRNTIYF. The entire variable domain, with the rest obtained from reference TRBV13 and TRBJ1-3, is as follows: AAGVIQSPRHLIKEKRETATLKCYPIPRHDTVYWYQQGPGQDPQFLISFYEKMQSDKGSIPDRFSAQQFSDYHSELNMSSLELGDSALYFCASSLGGGPRVGTRNTIYFGEGSWLTVV.

The rearrangement links TRBV9 to TRBJ1-3, with D perhaps matching TRBD1 (5 bases). The CDR3 is 15 residues long. V was clipped by 0 bases and J by 2 bases, with 9 bases between them. Per germline, CDR1 SGDLS and CDR2 YYNGEE. CDR3 in amino acids: CASSVAAGTGNTIYF. CDR3 nucleotide sequence: TGTGCCAGCAGCGTAGCGGCAGGGACTGGAAACACCATATATTTT.

V is TRBV30 and J is TRBJ1-5, with 7 bases fitting TRBD1. This CDR3 is built from 16 residues. The germline gives CDR1 GTSNPN, CDR2 SVGIG (reference sequence). Unmatched junction bases numbered 5, after V lost 0 bases and J lost 0 bases. CDR3 region: CAWSVGDSLSNQPQHF. DNA for the CDR3: TGTGCCTGGAGTGTAGGGGACAGCCTTAGCAATCAGCCCCAGCATTTT. Full variable domain (outside the CDR3, taken from reference TRBV30 and TRBJ1-5): SQTIHQWPATLVQPVGSPLSLECTVEGTSNPNLYWYRQAAGRGLQLLFYSVGIGQISSEVPQNLSASRPQDRQFILSSKKLLLSDSGFYLCAWSVGDSLSNQPQHFGDGTRLSIL.

This clone has a handful of counts. V and J are TRBV6-1 and TRBJ1-4; tentatively, D is TRBD1 (5 bases). This CDR3 has 16 residues. The V end was cut by 2 bases, the J end by 5 bases, with 15 bases between. The germline gives CDR1 MNHNS, CDR2 SASEGT. This chain's CDR3 is CASSERVGQGNEKLFF. The CDR3 DNA follows: TGTGCCAGCAGTGAAAGGGTCGGACAAGGAAATGAAAAACTGTTTTTT.

Only one count was recorded for this clone. The chain combines TRBV19 with TRBJ1-5; 8 nucleotides line up with TRBD1. The CDR3 sequence is 16 residues long. In germline, CDR1 is LNHDA, CDR2 SQIVND (reference sequence). V trimming: 6 bases; J trimming: 0 bases; junction bases outside the gene matches: 7. The CDR3 is CASSPDRAVSNQPQHF. The CDR3 DNA reads as TGTGCCAGTAGCCCGGACAGGGCCGTTAGCAATCAGCCCCAGCATTTT.

About this clone itself: The sample contains more than one DNA sequence encoding this CDR3. This chain uses TRBV7-9 with TRBJ2-3, with 8 positions matching TRBD1. Germline loops: CDR1 SEHNR, CDR2 FQNEAQ (reference sequence). This CDR3 spans 16 amino acids. The J segment lost 5 bases and the V segment lost 5 bases, leaving 12 bases of the junction unmatched. The CDR3 DNA is TGTGCCAGCAGCCCGACCTCGGGACAGGCTAGAGATACGCAGTATTTT. It translates to CASSPTSGQARDTQYF.

V usage is TRBV4-1 and J usage is TRBJ2-2; TRBD2 agrees at 9 bases. This CDR3 spans 18 amino acids. Per germline, CDR1 MGHRA and CDR2 YSYEKL. The V gene end was trimmed by 4 bases and the J gene end by 1 base; junction bases not matched to a gene: 10. The CDR3 loop reads CASSPNLAGGMNTGELFF. Here the CDR3 DNA reads TGCGCCAGCAGCCCCAATCTGGCGGGAGGGATGAACACCGGGGAGCTGTTTTTT.

The rearrangement links TRBV4-2 to TRBJ2-1; 11 nucleotides line up with TRBD2. V lost 7 bases, J lost 3 bases, and 5 bases stayed unmatched. There are 15 residues in the CDR3. The V gene's germline CDR1 is LGHNA and CDR2 YNFKEQ. The CDR3 spells CASTPGTSGYNEQFF. CDR3 bases: TGTGCCAGCACCCCAGGGACTAGCGGCTACAATGAGCAGTTCTTC.

This chain uses TRBV25-1 with TRBJ1-2; D is perhaps TRBD1 (5 bases). The V and J ends lost 6 bases and 6 bases respectively, with 11 bases between them. Germline V gene lookup returns CDR1 MGHDK and CDR2 SYGVNS. The length of the CDR3 is 12 residues. CDR3 protein: CASRTRGDGYTF. The CDR3 nucleotides are TGTGCCAGCAGGACTAGAGGGGATGGCTACACCTTC.